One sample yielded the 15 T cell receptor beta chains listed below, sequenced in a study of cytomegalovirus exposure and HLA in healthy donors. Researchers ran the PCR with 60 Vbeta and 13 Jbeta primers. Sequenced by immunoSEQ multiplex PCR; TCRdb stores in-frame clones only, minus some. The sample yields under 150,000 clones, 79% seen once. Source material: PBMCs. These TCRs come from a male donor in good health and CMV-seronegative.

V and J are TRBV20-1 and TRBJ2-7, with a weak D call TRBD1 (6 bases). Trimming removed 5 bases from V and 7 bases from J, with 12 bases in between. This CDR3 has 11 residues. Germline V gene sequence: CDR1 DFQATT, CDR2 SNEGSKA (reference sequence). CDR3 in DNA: TGCAGTGCTCGGGAAGGGGGTGAGCAGTACTTC. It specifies CSAREGGEQYF.

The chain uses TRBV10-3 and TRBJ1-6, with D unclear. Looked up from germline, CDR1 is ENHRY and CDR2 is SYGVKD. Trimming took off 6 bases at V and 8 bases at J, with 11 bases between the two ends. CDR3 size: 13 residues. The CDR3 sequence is CAISTQVDSPLHF. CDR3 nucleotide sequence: TGTGCCATCAGCACGCAGGTCGATTCACCCCTCCACTTT.

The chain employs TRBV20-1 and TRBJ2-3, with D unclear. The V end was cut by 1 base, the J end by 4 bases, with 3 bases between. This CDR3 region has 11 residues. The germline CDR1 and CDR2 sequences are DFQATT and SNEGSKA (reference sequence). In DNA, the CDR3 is TGCAGTGCTAGAGCGGCAGATACGCAGTATTTT. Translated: CSARAADTQYF.

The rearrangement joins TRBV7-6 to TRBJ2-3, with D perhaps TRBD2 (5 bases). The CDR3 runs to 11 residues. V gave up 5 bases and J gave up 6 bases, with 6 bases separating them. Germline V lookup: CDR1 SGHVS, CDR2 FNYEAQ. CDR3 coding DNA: TGTGCCAGCAGCGGCGGGGATACGCAGTATTTT. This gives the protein CASSGGDTQYF.

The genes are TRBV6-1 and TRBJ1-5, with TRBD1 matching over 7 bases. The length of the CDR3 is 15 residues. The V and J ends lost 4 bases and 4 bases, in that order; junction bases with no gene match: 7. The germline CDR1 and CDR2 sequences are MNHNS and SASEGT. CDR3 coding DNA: TGTGCCAGCAGTGGACAGGGTGGGTGGAATCAGCCCCAGCATTTT. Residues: CASSGQGGWNQPQHF.

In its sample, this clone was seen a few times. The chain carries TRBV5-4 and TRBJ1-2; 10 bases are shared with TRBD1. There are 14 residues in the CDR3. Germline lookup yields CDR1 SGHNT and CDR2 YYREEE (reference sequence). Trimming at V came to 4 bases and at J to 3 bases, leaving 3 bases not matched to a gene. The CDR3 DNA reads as TGTGCCAGCAGCAGCGACAGGGGGCACTATGGCTACACCTTC. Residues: CASSSDRGHYGYTF.

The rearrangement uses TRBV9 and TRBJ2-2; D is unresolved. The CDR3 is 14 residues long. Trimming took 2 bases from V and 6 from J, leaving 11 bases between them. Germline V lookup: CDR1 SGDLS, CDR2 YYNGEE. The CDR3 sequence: CASSVGLLSGELFF. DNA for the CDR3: TGTGCCAGCAGCGTGGGCCTCCTGTCCGGGGAGCTGTTTTTT.

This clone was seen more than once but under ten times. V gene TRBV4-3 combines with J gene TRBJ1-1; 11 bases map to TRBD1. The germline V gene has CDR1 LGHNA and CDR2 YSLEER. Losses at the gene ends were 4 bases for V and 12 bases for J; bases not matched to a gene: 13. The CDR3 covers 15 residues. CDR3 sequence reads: CASSRTLDRGRIPFF. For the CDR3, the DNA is TGCGCCAGCAGCCGGACCTTGGACAGGGGGCGCATCCCTTTCTTT.

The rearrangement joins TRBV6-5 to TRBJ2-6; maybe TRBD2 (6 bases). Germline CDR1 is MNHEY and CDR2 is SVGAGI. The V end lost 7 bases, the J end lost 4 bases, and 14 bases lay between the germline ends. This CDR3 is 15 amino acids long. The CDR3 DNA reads TGTGCCAGCACCATCGGAGGGTTCGGGGCCAACGTCCTGACTTTC. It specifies CASTIGGFGANVLTF.

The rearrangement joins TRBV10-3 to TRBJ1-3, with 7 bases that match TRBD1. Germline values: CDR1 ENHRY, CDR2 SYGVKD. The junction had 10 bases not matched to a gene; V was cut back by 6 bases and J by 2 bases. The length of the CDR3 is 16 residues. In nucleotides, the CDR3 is TGTGCCATCAGCGCTTGGACAGGCCAAACTGGAAACACCATATATTTT. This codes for CAISAWTGQTGNTIYF.

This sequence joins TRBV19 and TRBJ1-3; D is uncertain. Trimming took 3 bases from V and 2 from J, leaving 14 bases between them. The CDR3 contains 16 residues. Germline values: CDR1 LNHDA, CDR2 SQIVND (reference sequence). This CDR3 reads CASSIGQALTGNTIYF. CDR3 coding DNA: TGTGCCAGTAGTATTGGGCAGGCTCTAACTGGAAACACCATATATTTT. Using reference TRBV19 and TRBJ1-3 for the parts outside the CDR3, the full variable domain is DGGITQSPKYLFRKEGQNVTLSCEQNLNHDAMYWYRQDPGQGLRLIYYSQIVNDFQKGDIAEGYSVSREKKESFPLTVTSAQKNPTAFYLCASSIGQALTGNTIYFGEGSWLTVV.

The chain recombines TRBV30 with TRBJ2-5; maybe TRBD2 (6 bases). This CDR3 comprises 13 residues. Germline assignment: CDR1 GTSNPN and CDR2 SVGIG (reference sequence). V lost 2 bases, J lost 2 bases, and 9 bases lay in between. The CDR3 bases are TGTGCCTGGAGTAGGAGGGTACAAGAGACCCAGTACTTC. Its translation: CAWSRRVQETQYF. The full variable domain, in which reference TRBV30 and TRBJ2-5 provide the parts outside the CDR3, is SQTIHQWPATLVQPVGSPLSLECTVEGTSNPNLYWYRQAAGRGLQLLFYSVGIGQISSEVPQNLSASRPQDRQFILSSKKLLLSDSGFYLCAWSRRVQETQYFGPGTRLLVL.

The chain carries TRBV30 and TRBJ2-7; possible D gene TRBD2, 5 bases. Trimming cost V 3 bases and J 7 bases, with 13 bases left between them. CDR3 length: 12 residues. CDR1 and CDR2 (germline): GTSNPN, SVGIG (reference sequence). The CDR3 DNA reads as TGTGCCTGGAGCCCCGGTCGGAGGGAGCAGTACTTC. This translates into CAWSPGRREQYF. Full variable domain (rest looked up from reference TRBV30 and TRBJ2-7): SQTIHQWPATLVQPVGSPLSLECTVEGTSNPNLYWYRQAAGRGLQLLFYSVGIGQISSEVPQNLSASRPQDRQFILSSKKLLLSDSGFYLCAWSPGRREQYFGPGTRLTVT.

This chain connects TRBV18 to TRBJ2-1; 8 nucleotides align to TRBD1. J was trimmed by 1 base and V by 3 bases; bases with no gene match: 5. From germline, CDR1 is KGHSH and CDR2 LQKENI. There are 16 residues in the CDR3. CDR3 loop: CASSPWTGTSYNEQFF. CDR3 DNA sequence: TGTGCCAGCTCACCTTGGACAGGGACGTCCTACAATGAGCAGTTCTTC.

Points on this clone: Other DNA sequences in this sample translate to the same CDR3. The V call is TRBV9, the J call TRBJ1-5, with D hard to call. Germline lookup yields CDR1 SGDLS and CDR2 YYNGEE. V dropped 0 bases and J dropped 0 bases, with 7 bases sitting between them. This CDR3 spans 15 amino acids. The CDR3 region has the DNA TGTGCCAGCAGCGTAGGGTACAGTAGCAATCAGCCCCAGCATTTT. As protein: CASSVGYSSNQPQHF.